Presented here are 4 T cell receptor beta chains from one specimen sequenced in a study of cytomegalovirus exposure and HLA in healthy donors. Primers: 60 Vbeta forward and 13 Jbeta reverse. Measured with immunoSEQ multiplex PCR; TCRdb has only the in-frame clones, and not every one. The sample contains 80,000 or so clones, roughly 72% of which appear only once. The sequenced material came from PBMCs. The receptors were sampled from a woman aged 40 to 50 in good health and CMV-seropositive.

The chain combines TRBV7-2 with TRBJ2-2; the D gene is possibly TRBD1 (6 bases). The length of the CDR3 is 14 residues. In germline, CDR1 is SGHTA, CDR2 FQGNSA. Trimming removed 5 bases at V and 6 bases at J, with 13 bases between. CDR3 residues: CASSRRQDPGELFF. The CDR3 region has the DNA TGTGCCAGCAGCCGCCGACAGGACCCCGGGGAGCTGTTTTTT.

The chain uses TRBV18 and TRBJ1-4, with 9 bases that match TRBD1. Germline CDR1 is KGHSH and CDR2 is LQKENI. The CDR3 has 14 residues. Losses at the gene ends were 2 bases for V and 10 bases for J; bases not matched to a gene: 5. The DNA of the CDR3 is TGTGCCAGCTCACCAGAGGGACAGGGCGGAAAACTGTTTTTT. It encodes CASSPEGQGGKLFF.

The rearrangement joins TRBV2 to TRBJ1-2, with TRBD1 identical over 8 bases. V trimming: 4 bases; J trimming: 7 bases; junction bases outside the gene matches: 8. Germline V CDR1 and CDR2: SNHLY, FYNNEI. This CDR3 spans 14 amino acids. CDR3: CASSVGQGLGGYTF. The DNA for the CDR3 is TGTGCCAGCAGTGTAGGACAGGGTTTAGGTGGCTACACCTTC.

The V and J genes are TRBV14 and TRBJ2-6; possibly TRBD2 for D (7 bases). V lost 4 bases and J lost 2, with 15 bases in between. Germline CDR1 reads SGHDN; CDR2 reads FVKESK. This CDR3 contains 17 residues. The CDR3 coding sequence is TGTGCCAGCAGCCTCGGAGCGGGACACGCTGGGGCCAACGTCCTGACTTTC. Protein: CASSLGAGHAGANVLTF.